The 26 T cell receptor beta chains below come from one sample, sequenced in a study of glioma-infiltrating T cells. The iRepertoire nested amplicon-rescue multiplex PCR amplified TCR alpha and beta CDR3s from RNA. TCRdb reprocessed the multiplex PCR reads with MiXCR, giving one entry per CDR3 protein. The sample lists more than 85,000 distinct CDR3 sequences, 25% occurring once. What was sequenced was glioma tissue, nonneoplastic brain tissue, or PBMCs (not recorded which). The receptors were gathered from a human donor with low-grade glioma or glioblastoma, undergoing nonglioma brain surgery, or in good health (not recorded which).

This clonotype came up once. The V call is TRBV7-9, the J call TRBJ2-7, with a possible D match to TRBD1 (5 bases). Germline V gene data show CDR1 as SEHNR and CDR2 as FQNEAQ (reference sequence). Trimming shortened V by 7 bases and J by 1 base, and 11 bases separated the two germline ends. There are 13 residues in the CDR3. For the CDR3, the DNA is TGTGCCAGCATCTTGAGACAGTCCTACGAGCAGTACTTC. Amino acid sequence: CASILRQSYEQYF.

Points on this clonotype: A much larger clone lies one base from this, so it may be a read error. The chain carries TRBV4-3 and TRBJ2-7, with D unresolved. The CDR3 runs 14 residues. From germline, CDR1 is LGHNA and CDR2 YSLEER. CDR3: CASSLERYSYGQYF. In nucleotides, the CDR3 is TGCGCCAGCAGCCTCGAAAGGTACTCCTACGGGCAGTACTTC.

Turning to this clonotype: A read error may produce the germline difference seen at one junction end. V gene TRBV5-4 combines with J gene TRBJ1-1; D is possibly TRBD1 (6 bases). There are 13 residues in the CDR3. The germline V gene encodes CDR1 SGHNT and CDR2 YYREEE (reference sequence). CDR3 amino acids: CASGLGGPIEAFF. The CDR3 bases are TGTGCCAGCGGCTTGGGGGGGCCCATTGAAGCTTTCTTT.

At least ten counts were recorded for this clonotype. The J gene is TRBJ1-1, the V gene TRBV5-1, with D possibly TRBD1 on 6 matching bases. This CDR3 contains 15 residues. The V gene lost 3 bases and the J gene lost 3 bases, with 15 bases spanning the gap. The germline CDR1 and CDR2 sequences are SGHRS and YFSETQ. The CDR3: CASSSGAGTYTEAFF. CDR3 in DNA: TGCGCCAGCAGCTCGGGGGCGGGGACGTACACTGAAGCTTTCTTT. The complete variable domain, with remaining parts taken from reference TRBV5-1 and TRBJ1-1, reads KAGVTQTPRYLIKTRGQQVTLSCSPISGHRSVSWYQQTPGQGLQFLFEYFSETQRNKGNFPGRFSGRQFSNSRSEMNVSTLELGDSALYLCASSSGAGTYTEAFFGQGTRLTVV.

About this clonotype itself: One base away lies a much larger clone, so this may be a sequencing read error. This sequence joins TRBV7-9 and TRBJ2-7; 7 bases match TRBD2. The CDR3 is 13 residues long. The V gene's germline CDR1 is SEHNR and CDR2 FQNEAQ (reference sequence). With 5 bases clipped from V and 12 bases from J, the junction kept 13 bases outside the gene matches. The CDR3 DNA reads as TGTGCCAGCAGCGGGGTGCTAGCGGAGAAGCGGTACTTC. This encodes CASSGVLAEKRYF.

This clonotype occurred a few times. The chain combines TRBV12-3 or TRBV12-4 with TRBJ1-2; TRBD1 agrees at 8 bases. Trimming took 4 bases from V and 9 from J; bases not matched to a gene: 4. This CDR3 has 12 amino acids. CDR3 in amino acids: CASSSGQGSYTF. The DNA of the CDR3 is TGTGCCAGCAGTTCAGGACAGGGAAGCTACACCTTC.

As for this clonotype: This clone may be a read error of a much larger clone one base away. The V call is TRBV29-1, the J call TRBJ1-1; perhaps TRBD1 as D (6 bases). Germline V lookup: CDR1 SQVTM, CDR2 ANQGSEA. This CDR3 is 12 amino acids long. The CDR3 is CSTSRGGQEASF. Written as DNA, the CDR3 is TGCAGCACTTCAAGGGGGGGCCAGGAAGCTTCCTTT.

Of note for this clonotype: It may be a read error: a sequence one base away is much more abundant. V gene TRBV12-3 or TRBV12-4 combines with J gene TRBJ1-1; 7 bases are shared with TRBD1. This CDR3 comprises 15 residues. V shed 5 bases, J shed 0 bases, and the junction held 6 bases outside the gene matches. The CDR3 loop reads CASSPRTGMNTEAFF. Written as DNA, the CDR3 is TGTGCCAGCAGTCCGAGGACAGGAATGAACACTGAAGCTTTCTTT.

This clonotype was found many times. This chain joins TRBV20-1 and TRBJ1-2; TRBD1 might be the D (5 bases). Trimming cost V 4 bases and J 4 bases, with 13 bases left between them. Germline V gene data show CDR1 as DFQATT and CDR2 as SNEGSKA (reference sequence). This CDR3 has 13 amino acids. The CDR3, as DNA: TGCAGTGCTACCGGGACGATTGGCTATGGCTACACCTTC. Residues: CSATGTIGYGYTF.

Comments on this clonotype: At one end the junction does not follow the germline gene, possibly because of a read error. The CDR3 sequence is CAWTLAGAPGTDTQCF. The DNA of the CDR3 is TGTGCCTGGACGTTAGCGGGCGCGCCGGGCACAGATACGCAGTGTTTT. This rearrangement joins TRBV30 to TRBJ2-3; 7 bases match TRBD2. CDR3 length equals 16 residues. The germline gives CDR1 GTSNPN, CDR2 SVGIG (reference sequence).

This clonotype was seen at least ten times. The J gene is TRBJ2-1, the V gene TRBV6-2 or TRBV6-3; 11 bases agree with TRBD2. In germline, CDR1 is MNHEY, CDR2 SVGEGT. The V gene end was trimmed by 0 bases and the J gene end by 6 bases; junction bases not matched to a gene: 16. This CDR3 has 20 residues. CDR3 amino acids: CASSYSRGRGLAGALNEQFF. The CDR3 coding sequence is TGTGCCAGCAGTTACTCACGGGGGAGAGGACTAGCGGGCGCCCTCAATGAGCAGTTCTTC.

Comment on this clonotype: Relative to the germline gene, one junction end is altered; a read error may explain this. Here the CDR3 DNA reads TGTTCCAGTGCTAGAGGGCTAGCGGAGCTCTACAATGAGCAGTTCTTC. Protein product: CSSARGLAELYNEQFF. V and J are TRBV6-6 and TRBJ2-1; 7 bases are shared with TRBD2. CDR1 is MNHNY, CDR2 SVGAGI, per germline (reference sequence). The CDR3 spans 16 residues.

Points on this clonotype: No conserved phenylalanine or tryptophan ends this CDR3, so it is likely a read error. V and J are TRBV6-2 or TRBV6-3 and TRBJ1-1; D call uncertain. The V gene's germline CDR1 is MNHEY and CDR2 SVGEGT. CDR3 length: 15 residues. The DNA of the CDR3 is TGTGTTAGCAGTTACAATGACCTGGAGCGAACTGAAGCTTTCCTT. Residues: CVSSYNDLERTEAFL.

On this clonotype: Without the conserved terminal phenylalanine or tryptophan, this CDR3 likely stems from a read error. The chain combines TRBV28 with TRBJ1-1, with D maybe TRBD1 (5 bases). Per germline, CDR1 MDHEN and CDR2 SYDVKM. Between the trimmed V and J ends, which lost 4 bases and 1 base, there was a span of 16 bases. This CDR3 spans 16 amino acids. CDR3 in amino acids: CASSSPQGVENTEAFY. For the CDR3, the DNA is TGTGCCAGCAGTTCCCCCCAGGGAGTTGAGAACACTGAAGCTTTCTAT.

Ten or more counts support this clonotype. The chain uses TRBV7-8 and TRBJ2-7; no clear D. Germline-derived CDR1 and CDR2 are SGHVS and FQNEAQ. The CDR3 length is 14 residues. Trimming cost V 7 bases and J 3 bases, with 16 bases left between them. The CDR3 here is CASTRSANLYEQYF. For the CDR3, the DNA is TGTGCCAGCACCCGCTCGGCCAATCTCTACGAGCAGTACTTC.

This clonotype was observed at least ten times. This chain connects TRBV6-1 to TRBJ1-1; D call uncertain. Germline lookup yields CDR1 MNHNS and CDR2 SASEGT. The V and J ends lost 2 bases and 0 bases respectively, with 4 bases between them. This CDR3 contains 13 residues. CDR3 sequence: CASSEQLNTEAFF. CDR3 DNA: TGTGCCAGCAGTGAACAGTTGAACACTGAAGCTTTCTTT.

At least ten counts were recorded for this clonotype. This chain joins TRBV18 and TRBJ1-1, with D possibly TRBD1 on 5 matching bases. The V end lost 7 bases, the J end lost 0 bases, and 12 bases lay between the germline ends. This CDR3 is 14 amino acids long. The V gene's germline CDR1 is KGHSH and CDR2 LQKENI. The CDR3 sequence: CASWDSGLNTEAFF. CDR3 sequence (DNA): TGTGCCAGCTGGGACTCGGGGCTGAACACTGAAGCTTTCTTT.

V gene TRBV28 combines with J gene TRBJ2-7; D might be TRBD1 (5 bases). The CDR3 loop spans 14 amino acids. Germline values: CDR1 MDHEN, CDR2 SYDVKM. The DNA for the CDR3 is TGTGTTAGCAGTTTAACCCCAGGGATCAACGAGCAGTACTTC. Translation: CVSSLTPGINEQYF.

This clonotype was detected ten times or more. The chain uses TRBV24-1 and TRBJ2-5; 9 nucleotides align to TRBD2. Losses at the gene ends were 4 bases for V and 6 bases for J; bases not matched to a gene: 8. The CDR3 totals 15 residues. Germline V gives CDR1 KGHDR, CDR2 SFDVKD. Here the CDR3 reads CATSDPTSGRQTQYF. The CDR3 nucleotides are TGTGCCACCAGTGACCCGACTAGCGGCCGGCAGACCCAGTACTTC.

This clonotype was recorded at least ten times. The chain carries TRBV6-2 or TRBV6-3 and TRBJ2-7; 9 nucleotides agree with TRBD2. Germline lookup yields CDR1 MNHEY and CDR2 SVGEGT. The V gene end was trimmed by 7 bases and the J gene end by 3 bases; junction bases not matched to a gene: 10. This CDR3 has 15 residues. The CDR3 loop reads CASTRGRREGYEQYF. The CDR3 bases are TGTGCCAGCACAAGAGGAAGGCGGGAGGGCTACGAGCAGTACTTC.

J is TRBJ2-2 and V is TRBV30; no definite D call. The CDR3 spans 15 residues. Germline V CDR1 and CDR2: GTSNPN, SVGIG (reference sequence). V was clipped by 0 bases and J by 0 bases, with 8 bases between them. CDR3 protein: CAWSVPTTNTGELFF. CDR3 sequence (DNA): TGTGCCTGGAGTGTTCCCACAACGAACACCGGGGAGCTGTTTTTT.

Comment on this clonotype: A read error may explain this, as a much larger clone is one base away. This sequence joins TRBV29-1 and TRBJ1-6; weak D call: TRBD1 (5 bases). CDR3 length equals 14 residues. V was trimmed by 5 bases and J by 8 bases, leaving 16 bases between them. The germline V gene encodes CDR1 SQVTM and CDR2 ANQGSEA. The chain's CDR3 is CSVRGDRSYSPLHF. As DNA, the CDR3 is TGCAGCGTTCGGGGAGACAGATCCTATTCACCCCTCCACTTT.

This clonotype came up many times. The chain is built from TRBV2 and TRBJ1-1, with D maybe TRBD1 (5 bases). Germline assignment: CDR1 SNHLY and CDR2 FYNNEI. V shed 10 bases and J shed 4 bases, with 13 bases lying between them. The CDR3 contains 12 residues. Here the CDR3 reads CATRGGGTEAFF. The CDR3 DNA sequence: TGTGCCACGCGGGGGGGAGGCACTGAAGCTTTCTTT.

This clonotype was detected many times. As DNA, the CDR3 is TGTGCCAGCAGCACACAGGGGGCGACGGAGACCCAGTACTTC. Residues: CASSTQGATETQYF. The chain has TRBV7-9 and TRBJ2-5; 9 bases line up with TRBD1. The CDR3 runs to 14 residues. CDR1 is SEHNR and CDR2 is FQNEAQ in the germline V gene (reference sequence). Trimming took 5 bases from V and 5 from J; bases not matched to a gene: 6.

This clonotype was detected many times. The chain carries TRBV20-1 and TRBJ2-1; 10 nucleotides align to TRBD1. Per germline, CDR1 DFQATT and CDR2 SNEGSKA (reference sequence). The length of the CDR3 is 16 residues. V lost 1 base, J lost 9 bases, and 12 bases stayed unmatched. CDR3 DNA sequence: TGCAGTGCTAGAGTATTCCAGGACAGGGGGACCGGTGAGCAGTTCTTC. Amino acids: CSARVFQDRGTGEQFF.

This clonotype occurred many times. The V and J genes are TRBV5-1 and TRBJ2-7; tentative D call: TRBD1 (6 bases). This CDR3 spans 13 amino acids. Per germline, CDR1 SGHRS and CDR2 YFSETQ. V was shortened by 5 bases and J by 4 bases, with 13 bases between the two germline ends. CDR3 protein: CASRRDRRYEQYF. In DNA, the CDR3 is TGCGCCAGCAGAAGAGACAGGAGATACGAGCAGTACTTC.